The T cell receptor (beta chain) described here comes from a study of shared clonotypes between healthy human individuals. Trimming removed 9 bases from V and 1 base from J; junction bases left unmatched: 5. The CDR3 is 13 amino acids. CDR1 and CDR2 from the germline V gene are ENHRY and SYGVKD. Using immunoSEQ multiplex PCR, the repertoire was profiled, and TCRdb retains in-frame clones only, with some absent. The data hold over 400,000 clones, with roughly 95% observed a single time. Source material: naive CD4+ T cells sorted from blood. Subset in this sample: CD45RA+ positively selected. The chain links TRBV10-3 to TRBJ2-7; TRBD2 matches 8 bases. The receptor was derived from a young woman in good health. Here the CDR3 reads CAIGTRESYEQYF. The CDR3 bases are TGTGCCATTGGGACTAGAGAGTCCTACGAGCAGTACTTC.